This T cell receptor (beta chain) derives from a study of Ad26.COV2.S vaccination and SARS-CoV-2 variants. Study-level points and caveats: Non-spike TCR breadth was similar in vaccine and placebo recipients. Compared with placebo recipients, vaccine recipients had higher spike-specific TCR breadth. Responses of T cells in total may have been underestimated by the TCR breadth and depth analyses.

Clones were sequenced by immunoSEQ multiplex PCR, and TCRdb holds only the in-frame ones, with some missing. The data hold about 97,000 clones, with 80% observed a single time. To note about this clone: What it binds is not known.

The CDR3 covers 16 residues. Germline assignment: CDR1 LNHDA and CDR2 SQIVND (reference sequence). The germline V and J ends were trimmed by 7 bases and 9 bases, with 22 bases remaining between them. The receptor was isolated from a human donor who had recovered from COVID-19. Sequencing was performed on peripheral blood, taken after recovery from COVID-19. The chain recombines TRBV19 with TRBJ2-6; D unresolved. Here the CDR3 DNA reads TGTGCCAGTAACCGGCTTGGGCTCTCCCCAAGCAACGTCCTGACTTTC. It is translated as CASNRLGLSPSNVLTF. The variable domain in full, completed from reference TRBV19 and TRBJ2-6, reads DGGITQSPKYLFRKEGQNVTLSCEQNLNHDAMYWYRQDPGQGLRLIYYSQIVNDFQKGDIAEGYSVSREKKESFPLTVTSAQKNPTAFYLCASNRLGLSPSNVLTFGAGSRLTVL.